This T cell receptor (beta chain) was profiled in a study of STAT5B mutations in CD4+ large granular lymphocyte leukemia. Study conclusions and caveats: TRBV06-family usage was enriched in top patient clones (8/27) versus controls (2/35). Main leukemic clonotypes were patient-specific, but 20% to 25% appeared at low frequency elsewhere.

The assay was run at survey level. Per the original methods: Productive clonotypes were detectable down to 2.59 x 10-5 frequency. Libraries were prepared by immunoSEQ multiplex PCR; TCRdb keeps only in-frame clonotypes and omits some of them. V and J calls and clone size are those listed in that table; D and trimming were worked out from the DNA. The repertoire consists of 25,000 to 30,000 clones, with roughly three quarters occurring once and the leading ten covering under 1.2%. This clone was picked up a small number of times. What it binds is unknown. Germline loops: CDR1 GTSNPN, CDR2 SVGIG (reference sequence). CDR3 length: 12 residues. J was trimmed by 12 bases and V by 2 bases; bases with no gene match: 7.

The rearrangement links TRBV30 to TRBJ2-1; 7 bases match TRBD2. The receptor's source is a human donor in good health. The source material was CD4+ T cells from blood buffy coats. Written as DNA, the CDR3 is TGTGCCTGGAGTTGGGGCGGGAGAGGGCAGTTCTTC. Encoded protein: CAWSWGGRGQFF.